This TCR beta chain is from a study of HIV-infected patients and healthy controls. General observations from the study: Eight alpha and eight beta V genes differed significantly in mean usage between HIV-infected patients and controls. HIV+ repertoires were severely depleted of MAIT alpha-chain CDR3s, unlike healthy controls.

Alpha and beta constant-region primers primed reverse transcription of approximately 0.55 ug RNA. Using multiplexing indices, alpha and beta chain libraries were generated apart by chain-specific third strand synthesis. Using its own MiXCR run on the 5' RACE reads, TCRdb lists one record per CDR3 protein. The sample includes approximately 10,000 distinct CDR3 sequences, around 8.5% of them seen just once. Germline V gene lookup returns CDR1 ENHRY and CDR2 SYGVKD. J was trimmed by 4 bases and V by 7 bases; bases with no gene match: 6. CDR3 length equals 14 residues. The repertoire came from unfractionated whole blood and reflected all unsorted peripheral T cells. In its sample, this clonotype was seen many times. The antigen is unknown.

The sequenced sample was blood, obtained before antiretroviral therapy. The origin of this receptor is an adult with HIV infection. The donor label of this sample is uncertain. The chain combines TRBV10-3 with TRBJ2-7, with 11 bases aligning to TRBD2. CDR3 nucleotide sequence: TGTGCCATCAAATCGACTAGCGGGATTTACGAGCAGTACTTC. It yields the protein CAIKSTSGIYEQYF.